This T cell receptor (beta chain) derives from a study of shared clonotypes between healthy human individuals. Findings of the study overall: Relative to memory subsets, naive subsets generally showed larger estimated richness.

This clone was counted a single time. No antigen is known for it. Each replicate PCR on the sorted subsets used 200 to 250 ng DNA (around 30,000 T cell genomes). Data came from immunoSEQ multiplex PCR; TCRdb stores just in-frame clones and leaves some out. The data contain fewer than 2.5 million clones, roughly 93% of them singletons. The CDR3 spans 18 residues. The germline CDR1 and CDR2 sequences are MDHEN and SYDVKM. After removal of 5 bases from V and 1 base from J, the junction contained 14 bases not matched to a gene. V usage is TRBV28 and J usage is TRBJ2-3; 8 bases map to TRBD1. The sequencing input was naive CD4+ T cells from PBMCs. Subset in this sample: CD45RA+ positively selected. The clonotype comes from a man aged 18-30 years in good health. Some clones in this sample may be carry-over from other donors' samples. For the CDR3, the DNA is TGTGCCAGCAGTCCATGGGGGATGGGGACAGGTCGCACAGATACGCAGTATTTT. Encoded protein: CASSPWGMGTGRTDTQYF.